Here is one T cell receptor beta chain with its context. The data originate from a study of control samples from healthy donors and cancer patients. This CDR3 region has 14 residues. Germline V lookup: CDR1 MNHEY, CDR2 SVGAGI. V shed 6 bases and J 6 bases; nucleotides not matched to a gene: 5. The method was immunoSEQ multiplex PCR; TCRdb's version includes in-frame clones alone and lacks a portion of them. The sample gives roughly 150,000 clones, 90% to 95% of which show up once; roughly 0.7% is in the top ten. The specimen was blood. The chain couples TRBV6-5 to TRBJ2-3, with TRBD2 matching over 11 bases. The TCR sequence derives from a woman under 40 in good health. The CDR3 sequence is CASRIAGGRDTQYF. CDR3 sequence (DNA): TGTGCCAGCAGAATAGCGGGAGGGCGGGATACGCAGTATTTT.